This entry concerns a single TCR beta chain. This specimen comes from a study of shared clonotypes between healthy human individuals. The CDR3 spans 15 residues. The V and J ends lost 5 bases and 4 bases respectively, with 14 bases between them. Germline V gene sequence: CDR1 MGHRA, CDR2 YSYEKL. Profiled with immunoSEQ multiplex PCR; TCRdb holds only in-frame clones, not every one. The sample has about 600,000 clones, 97% seen once; the top ten hold approximately 0.057%. Material: naive CD4+ T cells sorted from blood. Subset specified: CD45RA+ positively selected. The sequence derives from a woman in her 30s in good health. The chain is built from TRBV4-1 and TRBJ1-4; weak D call: TRBD1 (5 bases). CDR3 protein: CASSAHRDVNEKLFF. The CDR3 bases are TGCGCCAGCAGCGCGCATCGGGACGTTAATGAAAAACTGTTTTTT.